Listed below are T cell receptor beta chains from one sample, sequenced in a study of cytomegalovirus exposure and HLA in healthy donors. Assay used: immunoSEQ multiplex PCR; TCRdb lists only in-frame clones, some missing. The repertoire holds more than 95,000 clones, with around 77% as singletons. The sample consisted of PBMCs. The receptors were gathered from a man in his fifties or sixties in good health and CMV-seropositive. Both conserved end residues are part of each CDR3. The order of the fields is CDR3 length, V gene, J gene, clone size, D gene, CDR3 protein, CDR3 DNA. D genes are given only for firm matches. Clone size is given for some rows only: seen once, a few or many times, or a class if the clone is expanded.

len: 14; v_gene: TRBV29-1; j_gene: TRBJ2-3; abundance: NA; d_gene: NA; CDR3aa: CSVVRVSSTDTQYF; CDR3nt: TGCAGCGTTGTGCGGGTCTCTAGCACAGATACGCAGTATTTT
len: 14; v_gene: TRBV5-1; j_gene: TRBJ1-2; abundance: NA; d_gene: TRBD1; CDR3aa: CASSPGGADYGYTF; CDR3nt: TGCGCCAGCAGTCCAGGGGGCGCGGACTATGGCTACACCTTC
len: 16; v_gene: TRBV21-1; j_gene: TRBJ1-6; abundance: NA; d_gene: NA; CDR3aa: CASSKGGRDLRTPLHF; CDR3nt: TGTGCCAGCAGCAAAGGCGGGCGGGATCTAAGGACACCCCTCCACTTT
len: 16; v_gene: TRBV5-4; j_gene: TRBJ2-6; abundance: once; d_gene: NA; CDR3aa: CASSSVSVPGANVLTF; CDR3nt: TGTGCCAGCAGTTCAGTTAGCGTCCCTGGGGCCAACGTCCTGACTTTC
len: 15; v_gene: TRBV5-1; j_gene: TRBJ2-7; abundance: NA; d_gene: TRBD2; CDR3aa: CASSLNGAGGYEQYF; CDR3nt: TGCGCCAGCAGCTTGAACGGGGCGGGGGGATACGAGCAGTACTTC
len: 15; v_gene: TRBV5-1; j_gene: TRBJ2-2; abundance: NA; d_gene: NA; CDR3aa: CASSSSSWNTGELFF; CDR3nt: TGCGCCAGCAGCTCATCTAGCTGGAACACCGGGGAGCTGTTTTTT
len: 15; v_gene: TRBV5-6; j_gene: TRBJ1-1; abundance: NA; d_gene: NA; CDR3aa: CASSLGNRMNTEASF; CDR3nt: TGTGCCAGCAGCTTAGGGAACAGGATGAACACTGAAGCTTCCTTT
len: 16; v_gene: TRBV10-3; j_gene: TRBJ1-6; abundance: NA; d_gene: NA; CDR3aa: CAISEKDRSYNSPLHF; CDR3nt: TGTGCCATCAGTGAGAAGGACAGAAGCTATAATTCACCCCTCCACTTT
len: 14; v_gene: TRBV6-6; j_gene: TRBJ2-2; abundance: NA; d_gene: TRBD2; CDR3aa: CASTRGGDTGELFF; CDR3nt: TGTGCCAGCACCCGGGGGGGGGACACCGGGGAGCTGTTTTTT
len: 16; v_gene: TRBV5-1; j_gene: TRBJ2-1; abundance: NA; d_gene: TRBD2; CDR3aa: CASSSGWTSGGDEQFF; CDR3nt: TGCGCCAGCAGCTCGGGTTGGACTAGCGGGGGAGATGAGCAGTTCTTC
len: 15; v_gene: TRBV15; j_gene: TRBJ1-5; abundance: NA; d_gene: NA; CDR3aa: CATSRDWADNQPQHF; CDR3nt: TGTGCCACCAGCAGAGATTGGGCAGACAATCAGCCCCAGCATTTT
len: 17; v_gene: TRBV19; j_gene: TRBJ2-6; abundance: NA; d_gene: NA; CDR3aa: CATNRVGGAPGANVLTF; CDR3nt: TGTGCCACTAACCGGGTGGGGGGGGCCCCTGGGGCCAACGTCCTGACTTTC
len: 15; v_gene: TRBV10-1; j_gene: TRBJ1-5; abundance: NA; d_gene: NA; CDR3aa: CASSEYRDSNQPQHF; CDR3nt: TGCGCCAGCAGTGAGTACAGAGACAGCAATCAGCCCCAGCATTTT
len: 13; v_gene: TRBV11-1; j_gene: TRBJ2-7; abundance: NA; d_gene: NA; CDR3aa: CASGLRTDYEQYF; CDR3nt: TGTGCCAGCGGACTCAGGACGGATTACGAGCAGTACTTC
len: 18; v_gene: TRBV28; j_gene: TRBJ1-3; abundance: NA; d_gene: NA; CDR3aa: CASSPHRVGYGSGNTIYF; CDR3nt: TGTGCCAGCAGCCCCCACCGTGTCGGGTACGGCTCTGGAAACACCATATATTTT
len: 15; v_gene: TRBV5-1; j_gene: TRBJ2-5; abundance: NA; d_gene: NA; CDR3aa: CASSKSPGARETQYF; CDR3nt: TGCGCCAGCAGCAAAAGTCCAGGGGCTAGAGAGACCCAGTACTTC
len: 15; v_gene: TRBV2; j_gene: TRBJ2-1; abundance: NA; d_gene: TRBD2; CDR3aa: CASSDLAGARDEQFF; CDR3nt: TGTGCCAGCAGTGATTTAGCGGGGGCTCGCGATGAGCAGTTCTTC
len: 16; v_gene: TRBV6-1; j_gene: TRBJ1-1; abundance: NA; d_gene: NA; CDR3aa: CASSEGGEGLNTEAFF; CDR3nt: TGTGCCAGCAGTGAAGGGGGGGAGGGGTTGAACACTGAAGCTTTCTTT
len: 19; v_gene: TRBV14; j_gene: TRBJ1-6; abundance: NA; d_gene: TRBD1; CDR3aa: CASSQEGARADLYNSPLHF; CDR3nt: TGTGCCAGCAGCCAGGAGGGGGCGAGGGCAGATCTATATAATTCACCCCTCCACTTT
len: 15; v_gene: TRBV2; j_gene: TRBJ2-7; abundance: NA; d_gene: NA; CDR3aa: CASSERPGASYEQYF; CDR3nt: TGTGCCAGCAGTGAACGGCCAGGGGCGTCCTACGAGCAGTACTTC
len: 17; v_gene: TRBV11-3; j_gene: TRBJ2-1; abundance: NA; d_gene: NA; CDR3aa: CASSPVGGGRDRNEQFF; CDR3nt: TGTGCCAGCAGCCCCGTCGGGGGCGGGAGAGATCGCAATGAGCAGTTCTTC
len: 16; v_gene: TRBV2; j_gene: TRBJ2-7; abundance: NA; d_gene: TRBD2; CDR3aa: CASIVEPSGSSYEQYF; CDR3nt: TGTGCCAGCATTGTGGAGCCTAGCGGGAGCTCCTACGAGCAGTACTTC